This record covers a single T cell receptor (beta chain). Several immunoSEQ 96-well plates shared each subset's DNA, each plate a replicate. Profiling relied on immunoSEQ multiplex PCR, and the TCRdb table lists in-frame clones only, not all of them. The table shows 490,000 or so clones, with 79% occurring only once. Participating donors were healthy, HIV-negative adults free of recent acute infections or vaccinations. Germline-derived CDR1 and CDR2 are MNHEY and SVGAGI. This CDR3 comprises 14 residues. V dropped 6 bases and J dropped 5; count of bases not matched to a gene: 6. These data are taken from a study of shared clonotypes between healthy human individuals.

The rearrangement uses TRBV6-5 and TRBJ2-1; the match to TRBD1 covers 8 bases. The TCR comes from a woman aged 40 to 50 in good health. Some clones in this sample may be carry-over from other donors' samples. Material: PBMCs. CDR3 in amino acids: CASRKQGGDNEQFF. The CDR3 coding sequence is TGTGCCAGCAGGAAACAGGGGGGTGACAATGAGCAGTTCTTC.